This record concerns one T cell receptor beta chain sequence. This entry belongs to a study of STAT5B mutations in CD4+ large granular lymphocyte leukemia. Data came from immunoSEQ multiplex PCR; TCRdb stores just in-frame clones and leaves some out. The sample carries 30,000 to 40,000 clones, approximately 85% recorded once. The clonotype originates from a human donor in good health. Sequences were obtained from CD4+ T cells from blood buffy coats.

CDR3 in amino acids: CASSDRFSYEQYF. DNA for the CDR3: TGTGCCAGTAGCGACAGGTTCTCCTACGAGCAGTACTTC. J is TRBJ2-7 and V is TRBV19, with TRBD1 as a possible D gene (6 bases). Per germline, CDR1 LNHDA and CDR2 SQIVND (reference sequence). The CDR3 spans 13 residues. Deletions cut 6 bases from V and 0 bases from J, with 9 bases between.